The rows below give T cell receptor beta chains drawn from one sample of a study of blood T cell repertoires in COVID-19. TCRdb's copy holds only in-frame clones and misses some; the assay was immunoSEQ multiplex PCR. Counted here are 150,000 to 200,000 clones, 81% occurring once; the ten biggest clones make up approximately 11%. Sequences were obtained from peripheral blood. All receptors derive from a man in his fifties or sixties with active or convalescent COVID-19. CDR3s include the opening cysteine and the closing phenylalanine or tryptophan. Fields, in order: V gene, clone size, J gene, D gene, CDR3 protein, CDR3 DNA. A D gene is named only where the DNA matches it firmly. Rows may omit the clone size; those that give it use once, few, many or a size class.

v_call: TRBV15
clone_size: .
j_call: TRBJ1-5
d_call: TRBD1
cdr3_aa: CATSRDLGTASLPQHF
cdr3_nt: TGTGCCACCAGCAGAGACTTAGGGACAGCTTCGTTGCCCCAGCATTTT

v_call: TRBV5-1
clone_size: .
j_call: TRBJ2-1
d_call: TRBD1
cdr3_aa: CASSSGTGRNEQFF
cdr3_nt: TGCGCCAGCAGCTCGGGGACAGGCCGAAATGAGCAGTTCTTC

v_call: TRBV11-1
clone_size: .
j_call: TRBJ2-1
d_call: TRBD2
cdr3_aa: CASSVRRTSYEQFF
cdr3_nt: TGTGCCAGCAGCGTCCGCCGGACTAGCTATGAGCAGTTCTTC

v_call: TRBV21-1
clone_size: .
j_call: TRBJ2-1
d_call: .
cdr3_aa: CASSKGHNEQFF
cdr3_nt: TGTGCCAGCAGCAAAGGGCACAATGAGCAGTTCTTC

v_call: TRBV5-5
clone_size: .
j_call: TRBJ2-5
d_call: .
cdr3_aa: CASSWTDTMGETQYF
cdr3_nt: TGTGCCAGCAGCTGGACGGACACTATGGGTGAGACCCAGTACTTC

v_call: TRBV6-4
clone_size: .
j_call: TRBJ1-1
d_call: TRBD1
cdr3_aa: CASSESGTVNTEAFF
cdr3_nt: TGTGCCAGCAGTGAGTCAGGGACAGTGAACACTGAAGCTTTCTTT

v_call: TRBV19
clone_size: once
j_call: TRBJ2-1
d_call: TRBD1
cdr3_aa: CASSRDSFNEQFF
cdr3_nt: TGTGCCAGTAGTCGGGACAGTTTCAATGAGCAGTTCTTC

v_call: TRBV10-3
clone_size: few
j_call: TRBJ1-1
d_call: .
cdr3_aa: CAISARDTEAFF
cdr3_nt: TGTGCCATCAGCGCCCGGGACACTGAAGCTTTCTTT

v_call: TRBV21-1
clone_size: .
j_call: TRBJ1-5
d_call: .
cdr3_aa: CASSERTGGNQPQHF
cdr3_nt: TGTGCCAGCAGCGAGAGGACAGGGGGTAATCAGCCCCAGCATTTT

v_call: TRBV27
clone_size: .
j_call: TRBJ1-4
d_call: TRBD1
cdr3_aa: CASSWGQGNYNEKLFF
cdr3_nt: TGTGCCAGCAGTTGGGGACAGGGGAATTATAATGAAAAACTGTTTTTT

v_call: TRBV28
clone_size: .
j_call: TRBJ2-1
d_call: .
cdr3_aa: CASRGQGSSYNEQFF
cdr3_nt: TGTGCCAGCAGGGGGCAGGGGAGCTCCTACAATGAGCAGTTCTTC

v_call: TRBV19
clone_size: .
j_call: TRBJ1-6
d_call: TRBD1
cdr3_aa: CATQRTGIMENSPLHF
cdr3_nt: TGTGCCACTCAAAGGACAGGGATTATGGAGAATTCACCCCTCCACTTT

v_call: TRBV18
clone_size: .
j_call: TRBJ2-7
d_call: TRBD1
cdr3_aa: CASSPAQGAEQYF
cdr3_nt: TGTGCCAGCTCACCGGCACAGGGGGCCGAGCAGTACTTC

v_call: TRBV3-1/TRBV3-2
clone_size: .
j_call: TRBJ1-3
d_call: TRBD1
cdr3_aa: CASSPPGQGWKNTIYF
cdr3_nt: TGTGCCAGCAGCCCGCCGGGACAGGGATGGAAAAACACCATATATTTT

v_call: TRBV29-1
clone_size: few
j_call: TRBJ1-4
d_call: .
cdr3_aa: CSAATHTLTNEKLFF
cdr3_nt: TGCAGCGCCGCGACACATACTTTAACTAATGAAAAACTGTTTTTT

v_call: TRBV3-1/TRBV3-2
clone_size: .
j_call: TRBJ2-7
d_call: TRBD2
cdr3_aa: CASSPSGRAGEQYF
cdr3_nt: TGTGCCAGCAGCCCCAGCGGGAGGGCCGGGGAGCAGTACTTC

v_call: TRBV3-1/TRBV3-2
clone_size: .
j_call: TRBJ2-5
d_call: .
cdr3_aa: CASSQTGPRAQETQYF
cdr3_nt: TGTGCCAGCAGCCAAACTGGCCCGAGGGCGCAAGAGACCCAGTACTTC

v_call: TRBV27
clone_size: once
j_call: TRBJ1-5
d_call: TRBD1
cdr3_aa: CASITRDRGHQHSNQPQHF
cdr3_nt: TGTGCCAGCATCACCCGGGACAGGGGGCACCAACATAGCAATCAGCCCCAGCATTTT

v_call: TRBV5-1
clone_size: .
j_call: TRBJ2-1
d_call: .
cdr3_aa: CASRTDYLYNEQFF
cdr3_nt: TGCGCCAGCAGGACGGACTACCTCTACAATGAGCAGTTCTTC

v_call: TRBV10-3
clone_size: .
j_call: TRBJ2-5
d_call: TRBD1
cdr3_aa: CAISESGQGVGETQYF
cdr3_nt: TGTGCCATCAGTGAGTCTGGACAGGGAGTTGGGGAGACCCAGTACTTC

v_call: TRBV13
clone_size: .
j_call: TRBJ2-7
d_call: TRBD2
cdr3_aa: CASSPTTGLPTYEQYF
cdr3_nt: TGTGCCAGCAGCCCCACCACGGGACTACCCACCTACGAGCAGTACTTC

v_call: TRBV6-5
clone_size: .
j_call: TRBJ1-6
d_call: TRBD1
cdr3_aa: CASTPRQGEDSPLHF
cdr3_nt: TGTGCCAGCACCCCACGACAGGGGGAGGATTCACCCCTCCACTTT

v_call: TRBV11-1
clone_size: few
j_call: TRBJ1-1
d_call: TRBD1
cdr3_aa: CASREDRENTEAFF
cdr3_nt: TGTGCCAGCAGGGAGGACAGGGAGAACACTGAAGCTTTCTTT

v_call: TRBV10-1
clone_size: .
j_call: TRBJ1-4
d_call: TRBD1
cdr3_aa: CASSDGDRGNEKLFF
cdr3_nt: TGCGCCAGCAGTGACGGGGACAGAGGAAATGAAAAACTGTTTTTT

v_call: TRBV18
clone_size: .
j_call: TRBJ2-3
d_call: TRBD2
cdr3_aa: CASSQPGLAGVTSTDTQYF
cdr3_nt: TGTGCCAGCTCACAACCGGGACTAGCGGGGGTAACTAGCACAGATACGCAGTATTTT